A single sample gave rise to the 21 T cell receptor beta chains below, sequenced in a study of monozygotic twins with inflammatory bowel disease. TCRdb re-called the 5' RACE reads; every CDR3 protein appears as one record, without DNA. The ten most abundant clones cover around 1.5% of a sample with around 190,000 distinct CDR3 sequences. The specimen was blood. The receptors originated from a human donor with ulcerative colitis or Crohn's disease, or a healthy co-twin of an affected twin (not recorded which).

The rearrangement uses TRBV20-1 and TRBJ1-2. The CDR3 spans 14 residues. Germline V lookup: CDR1 DFQATT, CDR2 SNEGSKA (reference sequence). This CDR3 is CSARLAATNYGYTF.

V and J are TRBV18 and TRBJ2-7. The CDR3 spans 12 residues. The germline V gene has CDR1 KGHSH and CDR2 LQKENI. The CDR3 sequence is CASSPGVDEQYF.

V usage is TRBV20-1 and J usage is TRBJ2-1. Germline CDR1 DFQATT, CDR2 SNEGSKA (reference sequence). There are 13 residues in the CDR3. CDR3 sequence: CSARGPIPNEQFF.

This chain uses TRBV4-1 with TRBJ1-1. The V gene's germline CDR1 is MGHRA and CDR2 YSYEKL. There are 15 residues in the CDR3. The CDR3 sequence: CASSQEPVMNTEAFF.

The chain has TRBV7-9 and TRBJ1-6; there is no DNA to check the TCRdb D call of TRBD1. Germline V gene data show CDR1 as SEHNR and CDR2 as FQNEAQ (reference sequence). The length of the CDR3 is 16 residues. The CDR3 loop reads CASSLVTGGDNSPLHF. Full variable domain (outside the CDR3, taken from reference TRBV7-9 and TRBJ1-6): DTGVSQNPRHKITKRGQNVTFRCDPISEHNRLYWYRQTLGQGPEFLTYFQNEAQLEKSRLLSDRFSAERPKGSFSTLEIQRTEQGDSAMYLCASSLVTGGDNSPLHFGNGTRLTVT.

V and J are TRBV20-1 and TRBJ2-3; absent DNA, TCRdb's TRBD1 call cannot be checked. Germline V CDR1 and CDR2: DFQATT, SNEGSKA (reference sequence). The CDR3 consists of 16 residues. This CDR3 reads CSARDPQGAGTDTQYF.

The gene calls are TRBV5-1 and TRBJ2-1; TCRdb reports TRBD1, a call that lacks DNA to check it against. In germline, CDR1 is SGHRS, CDR2 YFSETQ. The CDR3 sequence is 14 residues long. CDR3 region: CASTIQGSYNEQFF.

The chain links TRBV3-1 to TRBJ1-2; no DNA is available, so the TRBD1 call from TCRdb remains unchecked. CDR3 length equals 17 residues. Germline CDR1 reads LGHDT; CDR2 reads YNNKEL (reference sequence). The CDR3 protein is CASSPGGTGSFRRGYTF.

The genes are TRBV28 and TRBJ1-2; the D call of TRBD1 rests on TCRdb alone, since no DNA is present to check it. The CDR3 contains 17 residues. Germline V gene data show CDR1 as MDHEN and CDR2 as SYDVKM. The chain's CDR3 is CASTLRGTGGSNYGYTF.

The gene calls are TRBV12-3 or TRBV12-4 and TRBJ2-1. The CDR3 has 13 residues. The CDR3 sequence: CASSYYRYNEQFF.

This sequence joins TRBV6-1 and TRBJ1-2; TCRdb selects TRBD1, and the lack of DNA leaves this call unchecked. CDR3 length equals 11 residues. The germline CDR1 and CDR2 sequences are MNHNS and SASEGT. CDR3 amino acids: CASTLGAYITF.

The V gene is TRBV5-1, the J gene TRBJ1-2. Germline loops: CDR1 SGHRS, CDR2 YFSETQ. The CDR3 spans 14 residues. The CDR3: CASSLEAWNYGYTF.

This chain links TRBV19 with TRBJ1-2. Germline lookup yields CDR1 LNHDA and CDR2 SQIVND (reference sequence). CDR3 length: 13 amino acids. CDR3 loop: CASSISRLYGYTF.

The chain recombines TRBV4-1 with TRBJ2-7. The germline V gene encodes CDR1 MGHRA and CDR2 YSYEKL. The CDR3 is 13 residues long. The CDR3 protein is CASSLRASYEQYF.

This CDR3 is CASSVSYSFVSRTGEETQYF. The chain is built from TRBV7-8 and TRBJ2-5; the D call from TCRdb, TRBD1, cannot be confirmed without DNA. The CDR3 spans 20 residues. The germline CDR1 and CDR2 sequences are SGHVS and FQNEAQ.

The chain is built from TRBV10-3 and TRBJ2-1; no DNA is available, so the TRBD2 call from TCRdb remains unchecked. This CDR3 region has 16 residues. Germline CDR1 reads ENHRY; CDR2 reads SYGVKD. CDR3: CAISESQRGVYNEQFF.

The V gene is TRBV12-5, the J gene TRBJ2-3. This CDR3 comprises 15 residues. Germline CDR1 reads LGHNT; CDR2 reads FRNRAP. The CDR3 loop is CASGLGYASTDTQYF.

V gene TRBV20-1 combines with J gene TRBJ2-3. The CDR3 has 16 residues. The germline V gene has CDR1 DFQATT and CDR2 SNEGSKA (reference sequence). CDR3 amino acids: CSAYNLRTGSTDTQYF.

The chain couples TRBV5-1 to TRBJ2-1; TCRdb gives TRBD1 as the D gene, but with no DNA this cannot be confirmed. CDR3 length equals 17 residues. CDR1 and CDR2 from the germline V gene are SGHRS and YFSETQ. Here the CDR3 reads CASSLGVTGALSNEQFF.

This chain connects TRBV12-3 or TRBV12-4 to TRBJ2-1; the D call of TRBD2 rests on TCRdb alone, since no DNA is present to check it. The CDR3 is 17 amino acids. Here the CDR3 reads CASSKLSGGLSYNEQFF.

CDR3 residues: CSARGSGGPYEQYF. The chain recombines TRBV20-1 with TRBJ2-7; TCRdb outputs TRBD2, but without DNA this stays unchecked. This CDR3 contains 14 residues. Germline lookup yields CDR1 DFQATT and CDR2 SNEGSKA (reference sequence).